The 20 T cell receptor beta chains below were found in one sample sequenced in a study of early T cells in non-severe SARS-CoV-2 infection. TCRdb analysed the 5' RACE reads with MiXCR anew, one entry per CDR3 protein. The data contain some 91,000 distinct CDR3 sequences, about 12% of them singletons. The sequenced material came from whole blood. Every receptor here comes from an adult who was a healthcare worker with PCR-confirmed SARS-CoV-2 infection or an uninfected control (not recorded which).

This clonotype was counted at least ten times. The chain has TRBV6-1 and TRBJ1-2, with D perhaps matching TRBD1 (5 bases). CDR3 length equals 14 residues. Between the trimmed V and J ends, which lost 3 bases and 7 bases, there was a span of 15 bases. Germline V gene lookup returns CDR1 MNHNS and CDR2 SASEGT. The CDR3 DNA is TGTGCCAGCAGTGAGAGGGGTTCCTCTATTGGCTACACCTTC. This encodes CASSERGSSIGYTF.

This clonotype was seen only a few times. The CDR3 sequence: CASSPPDRAGYTF. The CDR3 bases are TGTGCCAGCTCACCTCCGGACAGGGCTGGCTACACCTTC. The genes are TRBV18 and TRBJ1-2; 8 positions match TRBD1. Germline V gene sequence: CDR1 KGHSH, CDR2 LQKENI. CDR3 length equals 13 residues. The junction had 4 bases not matched to a gene; V was cut back by 3 bases and J by 7 bases.

This clonotype was picked up a small number of times. Germline is not matched at one junction end, which may reflect a read error. The chain couples TRBV6-5 to TRBJ2-2, with 9 bases identical to TRBD1. This CDR3 has 15 residues. The V gene's germline CDR1 is MNHEY and CDR2 SVGAGI. The CDR3 is CASSQGTGNPGELFF. The CDR3 nucleotides read TGTGCCAGCAGTCAAGGGACAGGGAACCCCGGGGAGCTGTTTTTT.

The rearrangement joins TRBV6-1 to TRBJ2-7; D possibly corresponds to TRBD1 (6 bases). The CDR3 is 15 residues long. Germline lookup yields CDR1 MNHNS and CDR2 SASEGT. Trimming cost V 4 bases and J 7 bases, with 20 bases left between them. The CDR3 DNA reads as TGTGCCAGCAGTGTATCAAAACAGGGAAGTGGGGAGCAGTACTTC. Amino acids: CASSVSKQGSGEQYF.

The rearrangement links TRBV7-8 to TRBJ2-7, with unresolved D. The V end lost 5 bases, the J end lost 0 bases, and 14 bases lay between the germline ends. The CDR3 runs 15 residues. Germline loops: CDR1 SGHVS, CDR2 FQNEAQ. The CDR3 sequence is CASSPGRFSSYEQYF. The CDR3 region has the DNA TGTGCCAGCAGCCCGGGCAGGTTCAGCTCCTACGAGCAGTACTTC.

This sequence joins TRBV11-2 and TRBJ2-1, with D perhaps TRBD2 (5 bases). CDR1 and CDR2 from the germline V gene are SGHAT and FQNNGV. V lost 2 bases and J 7 bases, leaving 12 bases between the germline ends. The CDR3 loop spans 14 amino acids. The CDR3 here is CASSLSSGGNEQFF. CDR3 DNA sequence: TGTGCCAGCAGCTTAAGTTCAGGCGGGAATGAGCAGTTCTTC.

This clonotype has at least ten counts. The chain couples TRBV6-6 to TRBJ1-1, with D perhaps TRBD1 (5 bases). Germline CDR1 MNHNY, CDR2 SVGAGI (reference sequence). The CDR3 length is 13 residues. The V and J ends lost 5 bases and 5 bases respectively, with 12 bases between them. The CDR3 DNA reads as TGTGCCAGCAGTCCCCAGGGCGGGACTGAAGCTTTCTTT. Its protein is CASSPQGGTEAFF.

The chain employs TRBV14 and TRBJ1-2; D gene uncertain. This CDR3 contains 14 residues. Trimming took 0 bases from V and 4 from J, leaving 9 bases between them. The germline gives CDR1 SGHDN, CDR2 FVKESK. The CDR3 nucleotides are TGTGCCAGCAGCCAAGAAGGTCCGTTCTATGGCTACACCTTC. Amino acid sequence: CASSQEGPFYGYTF. The variable domain in full, with the rest retrieved from reference TRBV14 and TRBJ1-2, is EAGVTQFPSHSVIEKGQTVTLRCDPISGHDNLYWYRRVMGKEIKFLLHFVKESKQDESGMPNNRFLAERTGGTYSTLKVQPAELEDSGVYFCASSQEGPFYGYTFGSGTRLTVV.

This clonotype was recorded many times. V gene TRBV7-2 combines with J gene TRBJ2-5, with D uncertain. Trimming cost V 1 base and J 2 bases, with 5 bases left between them. The germline gives CDR1 SGHTA, CDR2 FQGNSA. This CDR3 is 13 amino acids long. CDR3 protein: CASSLGRQETQYF. The CDR3 region has the DNA TGTGCCAGCAGCTTAGGAAGACAAGAGACCCAGTACTTC.

This clonotype has ten or more counts. V usage is TRBV4-3 and J usage is TRBJ2-1; no definite D call. This CDR3 has 16 amino acids. Trimming left V 4 bases short and J 0 bases short, with 13 bases between. CDR1 LGHNA and CDR2 YSLEER come from the germline V gene. The CDR3: CASSLLVGSSYNEQFF. The CDR3 DNA reads as TGCGCCAGCAGCCTCCTCGTCGGGTCCTCCTACAATGAGCAGTTCTTC.

The rearrangement links TRBV7-3 to TRBJ2-1, with 14 bases lining up with TRBD2. Germline V gives CDR1 SGHTA, CDR2 FQGTGA. The CDR3 extends over 16 amino acids. V was clipped by 0 bases and J by 9 bases; unmatched bases: 4. As DNA, the CDR3 is TGTGCCAGCAGCTTAACAGGGACTAGCGGGGGAAGTGAGCAGTTCTTC. The encoded protein is CASSLTGTSGGSEQFF.

This clonotype appeared many times. The chain combines TRBV5-1 with TRBJ1-1; D not certain. The CDR3 extends over 15 amino acids. Trimming took off 2 bases at V and 0 bases at J, with 11 bases between the two ends. The germline V gene has CDR1 SGHRS and CDR2 YFSETQ. CDR3 amino acids: CASSLNLEMNTEAFF. The CDR3 DNA reads as TGCGCCAGCAGCTTAAATTTGGAAATGAACACTGAAGCTTTCTTT.

At least ten counts were recorded for this clonotype. The genes are TRBV29-1 and TRBJ2-5; 11 bases are a match to TRBD2. J gave up 2 bases and V 2 bases, and 7 bases lay outside the gene matches. Germline V gene lookup returns CDR1 SQVTM and CDR2 ANQGSEA. The CDR3 consists of 16 residues. Written as DNA, the CDR3 is TGCAGCGTTGAACCTAGGGGACTAGCGGATCAAGAGACCCAGTACTTC. Its translation: CSVEPRGLADQETQYF.

The table lists this clonotype with a few counts. This chain uses TRBV19 with TRBJ2-2; TRBD1 is a possible D gene (7 bases). CDR1 is LNHDA, CDR2 SQIVND, per germline (reference sequence). The CDR3 is 14 amino acids. With 6 bases removed from V and 3 bases from J, the gap between germline ends came to 11 bases. CDR3: CASREGQYTGELFF. DNA for the CDR3: TGTGCCAGTAGGGAGGGACAGTACACCGGGGAGCTGTTTTTT.

This sequence joins TRBV18 and TRBJ1-6; 9 positions agree with TRBD1. CDR3 length: 15 amino acids. Germline CDR1 is KGHSH and CDR2 is LQKENI. V shed 0 bases and J 9 bases; nucleotides not matched to a gene: 3. CDR3 in DNA: TGTGCCAGCTCACCACCGCGGGACAGGGCTTCACCCCTCCACTTT. Amino acid sequence: CASSPPRDRASPLHF. The full variable domain, with the rest looked up from reference TRBV18 and TRBJ1-6, is NAGVMQNPRHLVRRRGQEARLRCSPMKGHSHVYWYRQLPEEGLKFMVYLQKENIIDESGMPKERFSAEFPKEGPSILRIQQVVRGDSAAYFCASSPPRDRASPLHFGNGTRLTVT.

This clonotype was counted between two and nine times. This sequence joins TRBV5-6 and TRBJ1-1; 8 nucleotides align to TRBD1. Germline CDR1 reads SGHDT; CDR2 reads YYEEEE. V lost 2 bases and J lost 8; bases outside the gene matches: 14. The CDR3 is made up of 16 amino acids. CDR3 region: CASSLRGRQGLSEAFF. CDR3 coding DNA: TGTGCCAGCAGCTTAAGGGGGCGACAGGGGCTCTCCGAAGCTTTCTTT.

This clonotype was recorded a few times. J is TRBJ2-1 and V is TRBV6-2 or TRBV6-3; D might be TRBD2 (7 bases). The CDR3 has 12 residues. V shed 7 bases and J shed 7 bases, with 11 bases lying between them. Germline loops: CDR1 MNHEY, CDR2 SVGEGT. In DNA, the CDR3 is TGTGCCAGCACCGGGGGGCGAAATGAGCAGTTCTTC. It translates to CASTGGRNEQFF.

This clonotype was observed a few times. The chain combines TRBV9 with TRBJ2-7, with 7 bases matching TRBD1. The V segment lost 4 bases and the J segment 2 bases; nucleotides outside the gene matches: 6. CDR1 SGDLS and CDR2 YYNGEE come from the germline V gene. The CDR3 covers 14 residues. CDR3 amino acids: CASSPIQGAYEQYF. For the CDR3, the DNA is TGTGCCAGCAGCCCCATCCAGGGGGCCTACGAGCAGTACTTC.

This clonotype was seen a few times. The chain has TRBV20-1 and TRBJ2-7, with 8 bases matching TRBD2. Germline V CDR1 and CDR2: DFQATT, SNEGSKA (reference sequence). With 6 bases clipped from V and 1 base from J, the junction kept 5 bases outside the gene matches. The CDR3 spans 13 residues. The CDR3 region has the DNA TGCAGTGCCCCCCGGGGGGGGTCCTACGAGCAGTACTTC. The encoded protein is CSAPRGGSYEQYF.

This clonotype was observed a single time. V is TRBV28 and J is TRBJ1-2; D gene uncertain. The CDR3 totals 12 residues. From germline, CDR1 is MDHEN and CDR2 SYDVKM. In DNA, the CDR3 is TGTGCACTGCATCGGGGTAACTATGGCTACACCTTC. Its translation: CALHRGNYGYTF.